This T cell receptor beta chain was identified in a study of T cells expressing NK-cell markers. Study-level information: Cells sorted as CD3+CD56+NKG2C+, CD3+CD56+NKG2C- and CD3+CD56-NKG2C+ T cells supplied the TCR beta repertoires. Seropositivity for HCMV was found in seven of the eight sequenced donors, with one seronegative. General study findings and limits: For four donors, these clonotypes were likewise the leading ones in the CD3+CD56-NKG2C+ fraction.

TCR beta libraries carry UMIs added by 5'RACE template switching. Each CDR3 protein gets one entry in TCRdb, which reprocessed the 5' RACE reads and gives no DNA. The sample yields about 190,000 distinct CDR3 sequences, of which the top ten take up about 19%. The CDR3 loop spans 15 amino acids. As to this clonotype: Antigen: not known.

The origin of this receptor is a man aged 18-70 years in good health. V is TRBV12-3 or TRBV12-4 and J is TRBJ2-7; TCRdb proposes TRBD2, but this gene call is untestable without DNA. The sequenced sample was blood T cells: a sorted CD56 or NKG2C T cell subset, CD4+ or CD8+ T cells, or bulk PBMC T cells (not recorded which). CDR3 in amino acids: CASSLSSGGFTEQYF.